There are a few counts of the clone carrying this T cell receptor beta chain. Its antigen remains unidentified. TCRdb reanalysed the RT-PCR reads using MiXCR and keeps one entry per CDR3 protein. The sample has roughly 620,000 distinct CDR3 sequences, about 11% seen once. The data stem from a study of response to subunit inactivated influenza vaccine. Study observations and caveats: Only a handful of new T cells, the authors suggested, are recruited with each seasonal influenza vaccination.

Germline values: CDR1 MGHRA, CDR2 YSYEKL. Deletions cut 0 bases from V and 5 bases from J, with 7 bases between. CDR3 size: 13 residues. This sample also appeared in a second study, on T cells expressing NK-cell markers. This second report adds: Libraries used 5'RACE template switching adding universal primer site and UMIs. Investigators obtained TCR beta repertoires from sorted CD3+CD56+NKG2C+, CD3+CD56+NKG2C- and CD3+CD56-NKG2C+ T cells. Of CD8+ T cells, roughly 1.0-7.0% belonged to dominant NKG2C+ clonotypes in five or six donors. Similarly, these clonotypes led the CD3+CD56-NKG2C+ fraction as well in four donors.

The chain joins TRBV4-1 to TRBJ2-5; the D is unclear. This receptor was taken from a man in his forties or fifties who received an inactivated influenza vaccine. This material consisted of PBMCs from blood, taken on the day of vaccination. This chain's CDR3 is CASSQDFSETQYF. For the CDR3, the DNA is TGCGCCAGCAGCCAAGATTTCAGCGAGACCCAGTACTTC.